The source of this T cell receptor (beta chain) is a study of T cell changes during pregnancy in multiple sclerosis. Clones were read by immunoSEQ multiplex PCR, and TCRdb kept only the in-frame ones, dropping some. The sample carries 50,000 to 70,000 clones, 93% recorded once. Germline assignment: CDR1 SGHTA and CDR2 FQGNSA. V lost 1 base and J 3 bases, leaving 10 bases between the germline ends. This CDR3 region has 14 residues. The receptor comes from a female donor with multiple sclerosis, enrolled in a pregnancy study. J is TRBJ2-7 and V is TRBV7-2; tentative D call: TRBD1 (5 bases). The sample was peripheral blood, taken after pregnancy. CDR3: CASSLVGPGYEQYF. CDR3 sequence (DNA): TGTGCCAGCAGCTTAGTGGGGCCGGGCTACGAGCAGTACTTC.